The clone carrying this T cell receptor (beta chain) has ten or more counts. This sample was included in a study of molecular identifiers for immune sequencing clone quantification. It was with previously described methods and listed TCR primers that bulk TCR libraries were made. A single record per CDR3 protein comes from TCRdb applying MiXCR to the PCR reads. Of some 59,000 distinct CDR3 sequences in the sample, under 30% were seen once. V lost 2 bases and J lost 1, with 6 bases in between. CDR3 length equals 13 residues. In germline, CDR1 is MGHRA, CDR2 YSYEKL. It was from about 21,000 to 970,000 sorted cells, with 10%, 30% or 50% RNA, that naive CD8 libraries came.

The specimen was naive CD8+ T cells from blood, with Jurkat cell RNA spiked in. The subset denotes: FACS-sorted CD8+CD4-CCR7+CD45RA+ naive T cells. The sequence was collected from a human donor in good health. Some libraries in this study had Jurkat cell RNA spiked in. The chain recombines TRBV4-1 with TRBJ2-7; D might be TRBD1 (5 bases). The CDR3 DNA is TGCGCCAGCAGCCAACAGGGTTCCTACGAGCAGTACTTC. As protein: CASSQQGSYEQYF.